A selection of T cell receptor beta chains follows, all from one sample in a study of T-cell memory formation after mild COVID-19. TCRdb reprocessed the 5' RACE reads via MiXCR and lists one record per CDR3 protein. The repertoire holds 350,000 or so distinct CDR3 sequences, with approximately 13% as singletons. Material: PBMCs or a T cell subset sorted from them (not recorded which). Receptors originate from a man between 18 and 35 years old who had mild COVID-19 (a few samples of this study predate the infection). Cell type and time point are not known. The CDR3 runs from the conserved cysteine through the conserved F or W.

TRBV25-1	TRBJ1-2	CASSPLGTGELNYGYTF
TRBV7-6	TRBJ2-1	CASSLLAGEDEQFF
TRBV15	TRBJ2-3	CATSRDVKGRDTQYF
TRBV5-6	TRBJ2-1	CASSWPRGDNEQFF
TRBV7-2	TRBJ2-1	CASRSVPGTSGGYNEQFF
TRBV28	TRBJ1-1	CASSLRGEGKTEAFF
TRBV4-1	TRBJ2-6	CASSQEGFPSGANVLTF
TRBV3-1	TRBJ1-1	CASSPGFGFNTEAFF
TRBV12-3/TRBV12-4	TRBJ1-2	CASRLAHNYGYTF
TRBV18	TRBJ2-1	CASSRTSRNEQFF
TRBV2	TRBJ2-6	CASSPEKSGANVLTF
TRBV7-2	TRBJ2-5	CASSFQTGGGETQYF
TRBV6-6	TRBJ2-3	CASSVGRFAQYF
TRBV7-2	TRBJ2-3	CASSFGTGLLDTQYF
TRBV4-3	TRBJ2-4	CASSQGQWTMAKNIQYF
TRBV12-1	TRBJ2-7	CASSFAEGKGPYEQYF
TRBV6-6	TRBJ2-1	CASRWGSGPYNEQFF
TRBV5-1	TRBJ2-7	CASSLDGTGDYEQYF
TRBV6-5	TRBJ2-5	CASRGGQETQYF
TRBV6-2/TRBV6-3	TRBJ2-1	CASSYRVRGLEQFF
TRBV12-3/TRBV12-4	TRBJ2-1	CASTAPAGGLHNEQFF
TRBV19	TRBJ2-2	CASSENTGELFF
TRBV4-2	TRBJ1-1	CASSQDRGGEAFF
TRBV24-1	TRBJ2-1	CATSDVRGGNEQFF
TRBV9	TRBJ1-5	CASSASGAGQPQHF
TRBV14	TRBJ1-4	CASGTGDIWEKLFF
TRBV4-1	TRBJ1-4	CASSQEQGKTTNEKLFF
TRBV6-2/TRBV6-3	TRBJ1-5	CASSLLGTVNSNQPQHF
TRBV4-3	TRBJ2-1	CASSQDPGRYSYNEQFF
TRBV4-1	TRBJ1-1	CASSQEGIGYTEAFF
TRBV20-1	TRBJ1-5	CSASPTGTPNQPQHF
TRBV6-6	TRBJ2-3	CASSFRVPTDTQYF
TRBV6-2/TRBV6-3	TRBJ2-5	CASTPVSGGKETQYF
TRBV3-1	TRBJ1-5	CASSQGWDQPQHF
TRBV6-6	TRBJ1-5	CASTETGGLPQHF
TRBV12-3/TRBV12-4	TRBJ2-1	CASSLLLQVTTTYSEQFF
TRBV7-2	TRBJ1-2	CASSLRTEKLYGYTF
TRBV5-1	TRBJ1-3	CASSLPGGSKNTGNTIYF
TRBV14	TRBJ1-1	CASSQEGRGGWHTEAFF
TRBV20-1	TRBJ2-1	CSAGDTGTSGGPEDEQFF
TRBV27	TRBJ1-2	CASSFGVGVYGYTF
TRBV5-1	TRBJ2-7	CASSRLETGGGYEQYF
TRBV2	TRBJ2-4	CASGTREDIQYF
TRBV3-1	TRBJ2-3	CASSQGRIDMQYF
TRBV27	TRBJ1-6	CASSLSRAPNNSPLHF
TRBV6-1	TRBJ1-6	CASRYLTGNSPLHF
TRBV29-1	TRBJ1-2	CSVQTGYDGYTF
TRBV7-2	TRBJ2-1	CASSLGTGMYNEQFF
TRBV7-2	TRBJ2-5	CASAQTGRETQYF
TRBV12-3/TRBV12-4	TRBJ1-2	CASSLISGSYGYTF
TRBV7-2	TRBJ2-1	CASSSSAWASSYNEQFF
TRBV12-3/TRBV12-4	TRBJ2-1	CASSPSGGAHEQFF
TRBV29-1	TRBJ1-2	CSVESEAANYGYTF
TRBV21-1	TRBJ2-2	CASSKGSERDTGELFF